A selection of T cell receptor beta chains follows, all from one sample in a study of blood T cell repertoires in COVID-19. Libraries were prepared by immunoSEQ multiplex PCR; TCRdb keeps only in-frame clonotypes and omits some of them. The sample consists of 350,000 to 400,000 clones, approximately 92% of them appearing once. The specimen sequenced was PBMCs or T cells enriched from blood (not recorded which). These receptors were taken from a man aged 18 to 35 who had recovered from COVID-19. The CDR3 runs from the conserved cysteine through the conserved F or W. Fields, in order: V gene, CDR3 protein.

TRBV2,CASRTGTGGSYNSPLHF
TRBV2,CASSELSDGYTF
TRBV27,CASRPSYQLQETQYF
TRBV5-1,CASRGNPGLNEWEQFF
TRBV12-3/TRBV12-4,CASSRRGSYEQYF
TRBV5-1,CASSLVGAANEKLFF
TRBV28,CASSRLSGTGDEKLFF
TRBV9,CASSSRGQTPYEQYF
TRBV19,CASSASGNTIYF
TRBV28,CASKVGQISNYGYTF
TRBV2,CASSGTSGTYEQYF
TRBV9,CASSALTGELFF
TRBV19,CASSPRRGGNQETQYF
TRBV21-1,CASSKLHRNSNEQFF
TRBV5-1,CASSLVTRLYNEQFF
TRBV27,CASSSTGNEQFF
TRBV5-4,CASSHGLAGRGSYNEQFF
TRBV3-1/TRBV3-2,CASSQEGQGAREAFF
TRBV13,CASSLMDLGGYTF
TRBV27,CASSLSSHRGPYEQYF
TRBV6-1,CASSERTGDPLHF
TRBV5-1,CASSQGTGEAFF
TRBV29-1,CSVEDGAGGPPGELFF
TRBV28,CASSSSGQGGGYTF
TRBV20-1,CSARSGHEQYF
TRBV12-3/TRBV12-4,CASSSGGRKTQYF
TRBV19,CASTLGQGIKGYTF
TRBV27,CASRSTGGTEKLFF
TRBV27,CASLHVRAVKEAYNEQFF
TRBV4-3,CASGAGGLEKTEAFF
TRBV4-1,CASSHAGQGAYEQYF
TRBV2,CASVLGQFYGYTF
TRBV27,CASSYYGNQPQHF
TRBV15,CATSEWTGLAKNIQYF
TRBV7-3,CASSPNGGVVTGELFF
TRBV27,CASSRDRAFSQPQHF
TRBV7-9,CASSLAGDSTRGYTF
TRBV6-5,CASTPLSTTYEQYF
TRBV4-3,CASSESGLAGNGEQFF
TRBV12-3/TRBV12-4,CASKGGFYEQYF
TRBV25-1,CASSNGVSYNSPLHF
TRBV7-3,CASSLNPGSRYGYTF
TRBV28,CASSTGSAGNTIYF
TRBV6-6,CASSFGRELFF
TRBV11-2,CASSREVYNEQFF
TRBV9,CASSLLGAGGFLGELFF